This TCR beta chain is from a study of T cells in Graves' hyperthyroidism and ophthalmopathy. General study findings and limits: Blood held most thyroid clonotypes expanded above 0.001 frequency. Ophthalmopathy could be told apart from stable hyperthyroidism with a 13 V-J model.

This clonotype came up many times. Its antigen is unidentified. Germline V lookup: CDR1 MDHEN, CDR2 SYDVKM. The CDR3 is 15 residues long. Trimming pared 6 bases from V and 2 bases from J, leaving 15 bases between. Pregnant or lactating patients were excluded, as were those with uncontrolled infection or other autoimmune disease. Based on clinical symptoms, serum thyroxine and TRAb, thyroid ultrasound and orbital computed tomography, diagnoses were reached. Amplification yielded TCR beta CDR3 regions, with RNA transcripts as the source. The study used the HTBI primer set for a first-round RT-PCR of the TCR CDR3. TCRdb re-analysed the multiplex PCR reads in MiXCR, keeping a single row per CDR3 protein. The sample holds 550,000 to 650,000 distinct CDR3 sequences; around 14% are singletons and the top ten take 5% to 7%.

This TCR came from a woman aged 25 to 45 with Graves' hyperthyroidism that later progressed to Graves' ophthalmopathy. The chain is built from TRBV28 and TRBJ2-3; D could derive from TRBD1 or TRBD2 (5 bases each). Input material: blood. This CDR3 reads CASRAQGGSTDTQYF. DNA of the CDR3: TGTGCCAGCAGGGCCCAGGGCGGGTCCACAGATACGCAGTATTTT.